The 5 T cell receptor beta chains reported below all come from one sample, sequenced in a study of blood T cell repertoires in COVID-19. Clones were sequenced by immunoSEQ multiplex PCR, and TCRdb holds only the in-frame ones, with some missing. Counted here are approximately 70,000 clones, 85% to 90% occurring once; the ten biggest clones make up about 2.5%. The sequencing sample was made of peripheral blood. Receptor source: a human donor in a cohort sampled during active COVID-19.

The CDR3 DNA is TGTGCCAGCAGCTTGGGCGGGCCAGGAAATCAGCCCCAGCATTTT. It is translated as CASSLGGPGNQPQHF. The V call is TRBV7-2, the J call TRBJ1-5, with D unresolved. The germline CDR1 and CDR2 sequences are SGHTA and FQGNSA. This CDR3 has 15 amino acids. V was trimmed by 3 bases and J by 4 bases, leaving 13 bases between them.

This clone was detected once. The genes are TRBV19 and TRBJ2-1; no reliable D call. The CDR3 totals 16 residues. Germline CDR1 LNHDA, CDR2 SQIVND (reference sequence). V was pared by 3 bases and J by 0 bases, with 12 bases between. The CDR3 DNA reads as TGTGCCAGTAGTATCGGGTTGGTCAGCTCCTACAATGAGCAGTTCTTC. Translation: CASSIGLVSSYNEQFF.

The chain links TRBV6-2 or TRBV6-3 to TRBJ1-2, with 9 bases fitting TRBD1. There are 15 residues in the CDR3. The germline V gene has CDR1 MNHEY and CDR2 SVGEGT. With V trimmed by 6 bases and J by 9 bases, 14 bases remained unmatched. In DNA, the CDR3 is TGTGCCAGCAGCGAAATCGGACAGGGGAGTGGTAGCTACACCTTC. This translates into CASSEIGQGSGSYTF.

The chain joins TRBV14 to TRBJ1-6; D uncertain. V gave up 1 base and J gave up 7 bases, with 11 bases separating them. Germline assignment: CDR1 SGHDN and CDR2 FVKESK. The CDR3 is 15 residues long. The CDR3 protein is CASSQVGGLNSPLHF. In DNA form, the CDR3 reads TGTGCCAGCAGCCAAGTTGGAGGACTAAATTCACCCCTCCACTTT.

The chain joins TRBV20-1 to TRBJ2-4; perhaps TRBD2 as D (5 bases). In germline, CDR1 is DFQATT, CDR2 SNEGSKA (reference sequence). This CDR3 spans 11 amino acids. Between the trimmed V and J ends, which lost 6 bases and 11 bases, there was a span of 14 bases. The DNA of the CDR3 is TGCAGTGCCCAGGAGGCAACTGTTCAGTACTTC. Translated: CSAQEATVQYF.